The 28 T cell receptor beta chains given below trace back to one sample, sequenced in a study of T cells after yellow fever vaccination. TCRdb fed the 5' RACE reads into MiXCR, producing one record per CDR3 protein. Of 60,000 to 85,000 distinct CDR3 sequences in the sample, around 6.9% were seen once. The sequencing used CD8+ T cells sorted from PBMCs, collected 5 days after the first yellow fever vaccination. Receptor source: a man aged 18 to 30 who received the YFV17D yellow fever vaccine.

The V and J genes are TRBV2 and TRBJ2-3; 7 nucleotides match TRBD1. This CDR3 comprises 16 residues. Germline CDR1 reads SNHLY; CDR2 reads FYNNEI. Trimming at V came to 2 bases and at J to 2 bases, leaving 7 bases not matched to a gene. The CDR3 DNA follows: TGTGCCAGCAGTGAATGGGGGACAGAGAACACAGATACGCAGTATTTT. Translated, it gives CASSEWGTENTDTQYF. The full variable domain, in which reference TRBV2 and TRBJ2-3 provide the parts outside the CDR3, is EPEVTQTPSHQVTQMGQEVILRCVPISNHLYFYWYRQILGQKVEFLVSFYNNEISEKSEIFDDQFSVERPDGSNFTLKIRSTKLEDSAMYFCASSEWGTENTDTQYFGPGTRLTVL.

This clonotype was observed a few times. This CDR3 fails to terminate in the conserved phenylalanine or tryptophan, so it likely reflects a read error. The DNA is left out, because the CDR3 cannot be placed on it with certainty; the CDR3 is given as TCRdb lists it. The V gene is TRBV12-3 or TRBV12-4, the J gene TRBJ2-7; the table names TRBD2, a call not compared with the DNA. The CDR3 spans 14 residues, counting both ends. CDR3 sequence: CASSSSTSGVFRAI.

This clonotype was observed a handful of times. In nucleotides, the CDR3 is TGTGCCAGCAGTTTAGTACTAGCGGGGGGGCCTTTCTACGAGCAGTACTTC. The encoded protein is CASSLVLAGGPFYEQYF. J is TRBJ2-7 and V is TRBV27, with 13 bases that match TRBD2. The length of the CDR3 is 17 residues. Germline lookup yields CDR1 MNHEY and CDR2 SMNVEV (reference sequence). V gave up 2 bases and J gave up 3 bases; unmatched junction bases: 7.

The chain links TRBV5-6 to TRBJ2-7; TRBD1 aligns across 10 bases. Unmatched junction bases numbered 18, after V lost 0 bases and J lost 6 bases. CDR1 and CDR2 from the germline V gene are SGHDT and YYEEEE. CDR3 length: 19 residues. The CDR3 sequence is CASSLDPRQGARIHLEQYF. DNA of the CDR3: TGTGCCAGCAGCTTGGACCCTAGACAGGGGGCAAGGATCCATCTCGAGCAGTACTTC.

This clonotype was picked up a small number of times. The V call is TRBV9, the J call TRBJ2-3; D is uncertain. Germline-derived CDR1 and CDR2 are SGDLS and YYNGEE. The CDR3 totals 16 residues. Trimming cost V 4 bases and J 6 bases, with 21 bases left between them. DNA for the CDR3: TGTGCCAGCAGCCCACTATCCCGCCGACACAACGATACGCAGTATTTT. It encodes CASSPLSRRHNDTQYF.

This clonotype has a count of ten or more. The genes are TRBV7-9 and TRBJ2-3; 7 positions agree with TRBD2. V lost 4 bases to trimming and J lost 2 bases; unmatched junction nucleotides: 9. The CDR3 contains 16 residues. Germline V lookup: CDR1 SEHNR, CDR2 FQNEAQ (reference sequence). This CDR3 reads CASSSALSGYTDTQYF. The CDR3 nucleotides read TGTGCCAGCAGCTCGGCCCTTAGCGGGTACACAGATACGCAGTATTTT.

Many counts were recorded for this clonotype. The V call is TRBV7-9, the J call TRBJ2-3; possible D gene TRBD2, 5 bases. CDR1 is SEHNR, CDR2 FQNEAQ, per germline (reference sequence). Trimming removed 8 bases from V and 1 base from J, with 10 bases in between. The CDR3 loop spans 13 amino acids. The CDR3 DNA is TGTGCCAGCCATCCCGGGGGCACAGATACGCAGTATTTT. This encodes CASHPGGTDTQYF.

The chain uses TRBV27 and TRBJ2-2, with D tentatively TRBD1 (7 bases). Germline V gene lookup returns CDR1 MNHEY and CDR2 SMNVEV (reference sequence). V lost 5 bases and J 8 bases, leaving 24 bases between the germline ends. This CDR3 is built from 17 residues. CDR3 region: CASSPMRTGWDWGELFF. The CDR3 bases are TGTGCCAGCAGTCCCATGAGGACAGGTTGGGACTGGGGGGAGCTGTTTTTT.

This clonotype was seen a few times. The chain has TRBV6-2 or TRBV6-3 and TRBJ2-7; perhaps TRBD1 as D (5 bases). This CDR3 region has 13 residues. Germline CDR1 reads MNHEY; CDR2 reads SVGEGT. V was clipped by 2 bases and J by 2 bases, with 7 bases between them. The CDR3 sequence is CASSYDSPYEQYF. The DNA for the CDR3 is TGTGCCAGCAGTTACGACAGTCCCTACGAGCAGTACTTC.

Notes on this clonotype: It may be a read error: a sequence one base away is much more abundant. V and J are TRBV6-1 and TRBJ1-2; D is unclear. Trimming pared 6 bases from V and 5 bases from J, leaving 22 bases between. Germline-derived CDR1 and CDR2 are MNHNS and SASEGT. CDR3 length equals 16 residues. The CDR3 reads CASSKVVELRKYGYTF. In nucleotides, the CDR3 is TGTGCCAGCAGCAAGGTGGTGGAGCTTCGGAAATATGGCTACACCTTC.

This clonotype occurred a few times. The chain recombines TRBV9 with TRBJ2-5; D remains ambiguous. The CDR3 is made up of 15 amino acids. Germline CDR1 is SGDLS and CDR2 is YYNGEE. The V and J ends lost 0 bases and 5 bases respectively, with 14 bases between them. The CDR3 bases are TGTGCCAGCAGCGTAGATCGGGCAGTCGGGGAGACCCAGTACTTC. Translated, it gives CASSVDRAVGETQYF.

The chain joins TRBV5-6 to TRBJ2-7; 10 bases fit TRBD1. CDR1 and CDR2 from the germline V gene are SGHDT and YYEEEE. CDR3 length equals 15 residues. The J segment lost 2 bases and the V segment lost 6 bases, leaving 8 bases of the junction unmatched. In DNA form, the CDR3 reads TGTGCCAGCACCTCCCCGGACAGGGGGGCCTACGAGCAGTACTTC. It encodes CASTSPDRGAYEQYF.

The genes are TRBV20-1 and TRBJ2-7, with D unclear. This CDR3 has 13 residues. Per germline, CDR1 DFQATT and CDR2 SNEGSKA (reference sequence). The V end was cut by 1 base, the J end by 0 bases, with 7 bases between. This chain's CDR3 is CSARGYLSYEQYF. CDR3 nucleotides: TGCAGTGCTAGAGGTTACCTCTCCTACGAGCAGTACTTC.

The chain employs TRBV6-2 or TRBV6-3 and TRBJ2-3; D unclear. Germline V gene data show CDR1 as MNHEY and CDR2 as SVGEGT. Trimming pared 5 bases from V and 1 base from J, leaving 16 bases between. The CDR3 sequence is 16 residues long. The CDR3 bases are TGTGCCAGCAGTCTCTATCGCCCCGGAGGCACAGATACGCAGTATTTT. Its protein is CASSLYRPGGTDTQYF.

This chain connects TRBV11-2 to TRBJ2-2; D not resolved. The germline V gene has CDR1 SGHAT and CDR2 FQNNGV. The ends were cut back, 6 bases at V and 2 bases at J, with 7 bases in the middle. The CDR3 has 13 amino acids. CDR3 sequence (DNA): TGTGCCAGCAGTTCGGCCAACACCGGGGAGCTGTTTTTT. Residues: CASSSANTGELFF. Full variable domain (missing parts from reference TRBV11-2 and TRBJ2-2): EAGVAQSPRYKIIEKRQSVAFWCNPISGHATLYWYQQILGQGPKLLIQFQNNGVVDDSQLPKDRFSAERLKGVDSTLKIQPAKLEDSAVYLCASSSANTGELFFGEGSRLTVL.

Ten or more counts support this clonotype. The J gene is TRBJ2-1, the V gene TRBV7-6; D may be TRBD1 or TRBD2 (5 bases each). The V end lost 6 bases, the J end lost 6 bases, and 21 bases lay between the germline ends. Germline CDR1 SGHVS, CDR2 FNYEAQ. CDR3 length: 16 residues. CDR3 residues: CASSLPRDGWSNEQFF. As DNA, the CDR3 is TGTGCCAGCAGTTTGCCCCGGGACGGGTGGTCCAATGAGCAGTTCTTC.

This clonotype was observed many times. V and J are TRBV4-3 and TRBJ2-1; 10 bases align to TRBD2. V lost 4 bases and J lost 4; bases outside the gene matches: 4. Germline values: CDR1 LGHNA, CDR2 YSLEER. The CDR3 covers 15 residues. The CDR3 protein is CASSPGTSAYNEQFF. The CDR3 nucleotides are TGCGCCAGCAGCCCTGGGACTAGCGCGTACAATGAGCAGTTCTTC.

This clonotype was seen at least ten times. The chain couples TRBV29-1 to TRBJ2-5, with TRBD2 matching over 15 bases. CDR1 is SQVTM, CDR2 ANQGSEA, per germline. The junction had 11 bases not matched to a gene; V was cut back by 4 bases and J by 2 bases. This CDR3 has 18 residues. The CDR3 sequence is CSVGGTSGGLKVQETQYF. The CDR3 DNA is TGCAGCGTTGGGGGGACTAGCGGGGGGCTAAAGGTTCAAGAGACCCAGTACTTC.

This clonotype has ten or more counts. The genes are TRBV7-9 and TRBJ2-1; D call uncertain. The CDR3 is made up of 10 amino acids. CDR1 and CDR2 from the germline V gene are SEHNR and FQNEAQ (reference sequence). Trimming shortened V by 4 bases and J by 5 bases, and 0 bases separated the two germline ends. The CDR3 nucleotides are TGTGCCAGCAGCTACAATGAGCAGTTCTTC. Amino acid sequence: CASSYNEQFF.

The chain links TRBV29-1 to TRBJ1-2; D gene ambiguous. V shed 4 bases and J shed 7 bases, with 13 bases lying between them. The CDR3 runs 12 residues. Per germline, CDR1 SQVTM and CDR2 ANQGSEA. This CDR3 is CSVAGVSGGYTF. CDR3 in DNA: TGCAGCGTTGCTGGGGTCTCGGGTGGCTACACCTTC.

There are many counts of this clonotype. V gene TRBV29-1 combines with J gene TRBJ2-1, with TRBD2 as a possible D gene (6 bases). Germline V gene lookup returns CDR1 SQVTM and CDR2 ANQGSEA. The CDR3 is 12 amino acids. V lost 1 base to trimming and J lost 9 bases, with 10 bases between them. The CDR3 DNA reads TGCAGCGTTGAAGGCCTAGCGATTGAGCAGTTCTTC. Protein product: CSVEGLAIEQFF.

At least ten counts were recorded for this clonotype. This chain uses TRBV28 with TRBJ2-5, with 10 bases lining up with TRBD1. CDR1 is MDHEN and CDR2 is SYDVKM in the germline V gene. The CDR3 is 15 amino acids. V lost 3 bases, J lost 4 bases, and 5 bases stayed unmatched. CDR3 coding DNA: TGTGCCAGCAGTTTGGACAGGGGGGGAGGAGAGACCCAGTACTTC. Residues: CASSLDRGGGETQYF. Filled out from reference TRBV28 and TRBJ2-5, the complete variable domain reads DVKVTQSSRYLVKRTGEKVFLECVQDMDHENMFWYRQDPGLGLRLIYFSYDVKMKEKGDIPEGYSVSREKKERFSLILESASTNQTSMYLCASSLDRGGGETQYFGPGTRLLVL.

The V call is TRBV6-2 or TRBV6-3, the J call TRBJ1-1; no reliable D call. The ends were cut back, 2 bases at V and 6 bases at J, with 10 bases in the middle. The CDR3 runs to 13 residues. In germline, CDR1 is MNHEY, CDR2 SVGEGT. The CDR3 DNA reads as TGTGCCAGCAGTTACGGGTTTGTCGCTGAAGCTTTCTTT. Protein product: CASSYGFVAEAFF.

This clonotype was detected only a few times. This chain uses TRBV10-2 with TRBJ2-7, with D possibly matching TRBD1 (6 bases). Germline values: CDR1 WSHSY, CDR2 SAAADI. The CDR3 sequence is 17 residues long. The V gene lost 2 bases and the J gene lost 3 bases, with 20 bases spanning the gap. The CDR3 reads CASSETTGTNGGYEQYF. The CDR3 DNA reads as TGCGCCAGCAGTGAGACGACCGGGACAAATGGAGGCTACGAGCAGTACTTC.

This clonotype was observed many times. The CDR3 DNA follows: TGTGCCAGCAGCCTCAAGCCGGGACAGGGCATTGGTGAGCAGTTCTTC. Protein sequence: CASSLKPGQGIGEQFF. The rearrangement uses TRBV7-6 and TRBJ2-1; 9 nucleotides agree with TRBD1. J was trimmed by 9 bases and V by 5 bases; bases with no gene match: 14. Per the germline V gene, CDR1 is SGHVS and CDR2 is FNYEAQ. This CDR3 has 16 residues.

The chain uses TRBV19 and TRBJ1-2, with TRBD1 matching 9 bases. The germline CDR1 and CDR2 sequences are LNHDA and SQIVND (reference sequence). This CDR3 is built from 14 residues. V lost 7 bases to trimming and J lost 5 bases; unmatched junction nucleotides: 8. The CDR3 sequence is CASNMGQGWYGYTF. CDR3 in DNA: TGTGCCAGTAACATGGGACAGGGTTGGTATGGCTACACCTTC.

This clonotype was observed many times. The genes are TRBV6-1 and TRBJ1-2, with 11 positions matching TRBD1. The J segment lost 7 bases and the V segment lost 3 bases, leaving 4 bases of the junction unmatched. CDR3 length: 14 amino acids. CDR1 and CDR2 from the germline V gene are MNHNS and SASEGT. CDR3 region: CASSEDRGRGGYTF. CDR3 coding DNA: TGTGCCAGCAGTGAGGACAGGGGGCGAGGTGGCTACACCTTC.

The genes are TRBV7-2 and TRBJ1-2, with D uncertain. With 3 bases removed from V and 2 bases from J, the gap between germline ends came to 10 bases. The CDR3 has 14 residues. The germline CDR1 and CDR2 sequences are SGHTA and FQGNSA. The CDR3 here is CASSLAQANYGYTF. The CDR3 bases are TGTGCCAGCAGCTTGGCTCAGGCGAACTATGGCTACACCTTC.